Following are 19 T cell receptor beta chains from one sample sequenced in a study of vaccination and CD4 T cells after COVID-19. Noted treatment: approximately nine-day PBMC culture with coronavirus spike peptide pools or control peptides (ViraFEST assay). An unexposed donor provided the CD4+ T cells, which were collected before the COVID-19 pandemic (2011-2018). Their antigens remain unidentified. Sequencing of DNA taken from cultured CD4+ T cells relied on the Oncomine TCR Beta short-read assay. TCRdb reprocessed the PCR reads with MiXCR, giving one entry per CDR3 protein. The sample yields 6,000 to 8,000 distinct CDR3 sequences, 43% seen once. Sequenced input: CD4+ T cells from blood, cultured in vitro. The source is a human donor in good health.

DNA of the CDR3: TGTGCCAGCTCACCGGGGATAGCAGAGACCCAGTACTTC. Translated: CASSPGIAETQYF. The V and J genes are TRBV18 and TRBJ2-5; no definite D call. Germline CDR1 is KGHSH and CDR2 is LQKENI. This CDR3 has 13 amino acids. V gave up 3 bases and J gave up 4 bases, with 9 bases separating them.

This sequence joins TRBV27 and TRBJ1-3; 8 nucleotides line up with TRBD1. Losses at the gene ends were 10 bases for V and 0 bases for J; bases not matched to a gene: 14. Germline V gene data show CDR1 as MNHEY and CDR2 as SMNVEV (reference sequence). This CDR3 has 17 residues. CDR3 amino acids: CANCTFGQGHSGNTIYF. The CDR3 DNA reads as TGTGCCAATTGTACTTTCGGACAGGGCCACTCTGGAAACACCATATATTTT.

This sequence joins TRBV19 and TRBJ2-3, with TRBD1 as a possible D gene (5 bases). V was trimmed by 3 bases and J by 5 bases, leaving 9 bases between them. Germline lookup yields CDR1 LNHDA and CDR2 SQIVND (reference sequence). The CDR3 totals 13 residues. The CDR3 reads CASSIPQGDTQYF. In nucleotides, the CDR3 is TGTGCCAGTAGTATTCCCCAGGGAGATACGCAGTATTTT.

V gene TRBV12-3 or TRBV12-4 combines with J gene TRBJ2-2; 10 positions agree with TRBD2. The CDR3 spans 15 residues. Trimming cost V 4 bases and J 9 bases; bases outside gene matches: 8. Here the CDR3 reads CASSSISGRGRELFF. DNA of the CDR3: TGTGCCAGCAGTTCTATCAGCGGGAGGGGCCGGGAGCTGTTTTTT.

The chain recombines TRBV6-1 with TRBJ1-5; 9 nucleotides agree with TRBD1. The CDR3 covers 14 residues. Per germline, CDR1 MNHNS and CDR2 SASEGT. V shed 6 bases, J shed 5 bases, and the junction held 5 bases outside the gene matches. The CDR3 is CASRETGGDQPQHF. The DNA of the CDR3 is TGTGCCAGCAGGGAAACAGGGGGCGATCAGCCCCAGCATTTT.

V usage is TRBV7-2 and J usage is TRBJ1-1; D is uncertain. Germline CDR1 SGHTA, CDR2 FQGNSA. The CDR3 is 14 residues long. Trimming pared 2 bases from V and 8 bases from J, leaving 15 bases between. CDR3 sequence: CASSLRGYGQEAFF. The CDR3 DNA is TGTGCCAGCAGCTTACGAGGGTACGGCCAGGAAGCTTTCTTT.

This sequence joins TRBV28 and TRBJ2-7, with a tentative D call TRBD2 (6 bases). The CDR3 covers 15 residues. V lost 5 bases and J lost 2, with 16 bases in between. Germline V gives CDR1 MDHEN, CDR2 SYDVKM. CDR3: CASSGGTLRTYEQYF. In nucleotides, the CDR3 is TGTGCCAGCAGTGGCGGGACCTTGAGGACCTACGAGCAGTACTTC.

V is TRBV18 and J is TRBJ1-1; 9 bases are shared with TRBD1. The CDR3 runs to 19 residues. V dropped 0 bases and J dropped 5; count of bases not matched to a gene: 16. Germline V gene sequence: CDR1 KGHSH, CDR2 LQKENI. The CDR3 nucleotides are TGTGCCAGCTCACCACCGGCCGGGACAGGGTGGAAGGGACGAACTGAAGCTTTCTTT. It translates to CASSPPAGTGWKGRTEAFF.

This clonotype was observed a handful of times. The V gene is TRBV7-9, the J gene TRBJ2-5; TRBD2 aligns across 9 bases. With V trimmed by 7 bases and J by 5 bases, 11 bases remained unmatched. The germline CDR1 and CDR2 sequences are SEHNR and FQNEAQ (reference sequence). This CDR3 contains 15 residues. The CDR3 here is CASTATGGGGETQYF. For the CDR3, the DNA is TGTGCCAGCACCGCAACCGGCGGGGGGGGGGAGACCCAGTACTTC.

The sample holds a few counts of this clonotype. This chain joins TRBV6-1 and TRBJ2-3; D ambiguous. V lost 7 bases and J lost 1, with 9 bases in between. The germline V gene has CDR1 MNHNS and CDR2 SASEGT. The CDR3 is 13 residues long. The CDR3 nucleotides read TGTGCCAGCAACGGCCCCGGCACAGATACGCAGTATTTT. Amino acids: CASNGPGTDTQYF.

The chain combines TRBV7-9 with TRBJ1-1; 7 nucleotides line up with TRBD1. CDR1 is SEHNR, CDR2 FQNEAQ, per germline (reference sequence). With 6 bases clipped from V and 4 bases from J, the junction kept 11 bases outside the gene matches. This CDR3 region has 15 residues. The CDR3 reads CASRAKDRLGTEAFF. CDR3 in DNA: TGTGCCAGCAGGGCCAAGGACAGGCTAGGCACTGAAGCTTTCTTT.

In nucleotides, the CDR3 is TGCAGTGCTGGGACAGGCTGGCAGAACACTGAAGCTTTCTTT. Its translation is CSAGTGWQNTEAFF. The chain carries TRBV20-1 and TRBJ1-1; the match to TRBD1 covers 8 bases. The CDR3 loop spans 14 amino acids. With V trimmed by 5 bases and J by 1 base, 6 bases remained unmatched. Germline lookup yields CDR1 DFQATT and CDR2 SNEGSKA (reference sequence).

This sequence joins TRBV5-1 and TRBJ2-3; 9 nucleotides agree with TRBD1. Trimming at V came to 4 bases and at J to 3 bases, leaving 9 bases not matched to a gene. Germline V CDR1 and CDR2: SGHRS, YFSETQ. The CDR3 spans 16 residues. Here the CDR3 reads CASSGTGTGRTDTQYF. For the CDR3, the DNA is TGCGCCAGCAGCGGTACGGGGACAGGGCGGACAGATACGCAGTATTTT.

The chain carries TRBV20-1 and TRBJ1-1, with 8 nucleotides matching TRBD1. The germline gives CDR1 DFQATT, CDR2 SNEGSKA (reference sequence). The CDR3 is 14 residues long. Losses at the gene ends were 1 base for V and 7 bases for J; bases not matched to a gene: 8. DNA for the CDR3: TGCAGTGCTAGAGTCCGCAGGGGGCCGGGTGAAGCTTTCTTT. Its protein is CSARVRRGPGEAFF.

V usage is TRBV5-5 and J usage is TRBJ2-1; possibly TRBD1 for D (7 bases). Germline V gives CDR1 SGHKS, CDR2 YYEKEE (reference sequence). The CDR3 covers 15 residues. V lost 0 bases to trimming and J lost 10 bases, with 17 bases between them. In DNA form, the CDR3 reads TGTGCCAGCAGCTTGGGGGCAGGGGGGTCTAGGGAGCAGTTCTTC. This translates into CASSLGAGGSREQFF.

J is TRBJ1-5 and V is TRBV20-1; D is undetermined. The germline V and J ends were trimmed by 6 bases and 10 bases, with 19 bases remaining between them. The CDR3 covers 13 residues. CDR1 and CDR2 from the germline V gene are DFQATT and SNEGSKA (reference sequence). This CDR3 is CSASEKADSPQHF. The CDR3 nucleotides are TGCAGTGCCTCCGAGAAGGCTGATTCACCCCAGCATTTT.

The CDR3 is CASSPAGRGGAYEQYF. The CDR3 DNA sequence: TGCGCCAGCAGCCCCGCCGGGAGGGGGGGGGCCTACGAGCAGTACTTC. The chain couples TRBV5-1 to TRBJ2-7; TRBD2 agrees at 8 bases. The V and J ends lost 4 bases and 2 bases, in that order; junction bases with no gene match: 11. The CDR3 is made up of 16 amino acids. Germline V gene lookup returns CDR1 SGHRS and CDR2 YFSETQ.

This clonotype was found a few times. The chain carries TRBV7-2 and TRBJ1-3, with 9 bases fitting TRBD1. Germline values: CDR1 SGHTA, CDR2 FQGNSA. With 0 bases clipped from V and 4 bases from J, the junction kept 4 bases outside the gene matches. The CDR3 has 16 amino acids. This CDR3 reads CASSLAGQGTGNTIYF. CDR3 nucleotide sequence: TGTGCCAGCAGCTTAGCCGGACAGGGGACGGGAAACACCATATATTTT.

The chain carries TRBV2 and TRBJ2-1; the match to TRBD1 covers 10 bases. CDR1 SNHLY and CDR2 FYNNEI come from the germline V gene. Trimming at V came to 5 bases and at J to 5 bases, leaving 12 bases not matched to a gene. The CDR3 is 17 amino acids. CDR3 protein: CASSSPGQGQWNNEQFF. The CDR3 DNA follows: TGTGCCAGCAGTTCTCCGGGACAGGGGCAGTGGAACAATGAGCAGTTCTTC.